The 7 T cell receptor beta chains below all came from one sample that was sequenced in a study of T-cell reconstitution after alpha-beta-depleted transplantation in children. Unique molecular identifiers featured in how the TCRbeta library was prepared. MiXCR, applied by TCRdb to the PCR reads, yields one record per CDR3 protein. In the table there are 450,000 to 500,000 distinct CDR3 sequences, under 15% of which are singletons. The sequences come from PBMCs from the stem cell graft donor, collected from the stem cell graft. The receptors here all came from a human donor who donated a stem cell graft to a child with combined immunodeficiency.

This clonotype was seen only a few times. V and J are TRBV7-2 and TRBJ2-2, with 12 bases fitting TRBD2. Per the germline V gene, CDR1 is SGHTA and CDR2 is FQGNSA. This CDR3 region has 16 residues. Trimming at V came to 5 bases and at J to 6 bases, leaving 7 bases not matched to a gene. The CDR3 is CASSPRLAGVPGELFF. The CDR3 region has the DNA TGTGCCAGCAGCCCCCGACTAGCGGGAGTGCCCGGGGAGCTGTTTTTT.

This clonotype showed up just a few times. This sequence joins TRBV7-8 and TRBJ2-7, with 9 bases identical to TRBD1. The J segment lost 6 bases and the V segment lost 4 bases, leaving 7 bases of the junction unmatched. This CDR3 is 14 amino acids long. In germline, CDR1 is SGHVS, CDR2 FQNEAQ. The CDR3 nucleotides read TGTGCCAGCAGCTCGGGACAGGGATTAAGCGAGCAGTACTTC. This sequence encodes CASSSGQGLSEQYF.

The rearrangement joins TRBV29-1 to TRBJ1-1; D remains unclear. Germline V CDR1 and CDR2: SQVTM, ANQGSEA. CDR3 length: 13 amino acids. V was shortened by 6 bases and J by 11 bases, with 22 bases between the two germline ends. CDR3 residues: CSVARRVEPNAFF. The CDR3 region has the DNA TGCAGCGTGGCTAGGAGGGTAGAACCAAATGCTTTCTTT.

This chain connects TRBV6-1 to TRBJ2-5; the D call may be TRBD1 or TRBD2 (5 bases each). Germline V lookup: CDR1 MNHNS, CDR2 SASEGT. The CDR3 contains 13 residues. V was clipped by 5 bases and J by 7 bases, with 14 bases between them. In nucleotides, the CDR3 is TGTGCCAGCAGTACCGGGGCCCGGGGGACCCAGTACTTC. This translates into CASSTGARGTQYF.

This clonotype was found a few times. The chain is built from TRBV25-1 and TRBJ1-6; 8 nucleotides align to TRBD1. After removal of 3 bases from V and 4 bases from J, the junction contained 5 bases not matched to a gene. Germline V lookup: CDR1 MGHDK, CDR2 SYGVNS. The CDR3 loop spans 16 amino acids. CDR3 amino acids: CASSDSRTGYNSPLHF. For the CDR3, the DNA is TGTGCCAGCAGTGATAGCAGGACAGGGTATAATTCACCCCTCCACTTT.

In this sample, this clonotype turned up a few times. As DNA, the CDR3 is TGTGCCAGCAGCTTACCCCCCGGACTAGATCTCGAGACCCAGTACTTC. Amino acids: CASSLPPGLDLETQYF. The chain employs TRBV7-9 and TRBJ2-5, with TRBD2 matching over 7 bases. J lost 5 bases, V lost 2 bases, and 11 bases had no gene match. The germline CDR1 and CDR2 sequences are SEHNR and FQNEAQ (reference sequence). The CDR3 is 16 residues long.

There are a few counts of this clonotype. The J gene is TRBJ1-4, the V gene TRBV11-2; no definite D call. The CDR3 is 12 residues long. Between the trimmed V and J ends, which lost 3 bases and 7 bases, there was a span of 6 bases. Germline V CDR1 and CDR2: SGHAT, FQNNGV. The CDR3 DNA sequence: TGTGCCAGCAGCTTCCGCCCTGAAAAACTGTTTTTT. Its translation is CASSFRPEKLFF.